The next 25 T cell receptor beta chains were all read from a single sample in a study of blood T cell repertoires in COVID-19. Assay used: immunoSEQ multiplex PCR; TCRdb lists only in-frame clones, some missing. The sample lists some 76,000 clones, more than 65% occurring once. Sequencing input: peripheral blood. These receptors were collected from a man aged 50-59 years with acute or convalescent COVID-19.

The chain has TRBV21-1 and TRBJ1-2; TRBD1 is the table's D call and was not checked against the DNA. TRBV21-1 is marked as a pseudogene. This CDR3 region has 14 residues. In DNA, the CDR3 is TGTGCCAGCAGCAAAGGGACAGGGAGTTCGAGCTACACCTTC. The encoded protein is CASSKGTGSSSYTF.

The chain carries TRBV19 and TRBJ1-1, with D possibly matching TRBD1 (5 bases). The V gene's germline CDR1 is LNHDA and CDR2 SQIVND (reference sequence). CDR3 length equals 18 residues. Trimming left V 6 bases short and J 1 base short, with 24 bases between. CDR3 coding DNA: TGTGCCAGTAGCCTAAGCCTACTTCAGGGTGTCGAGAACACTGAAGCTTTCTTT. Its translation is CASSLSLLQGVENTEAFF.

The chain has TRBV5-8 and TRBJ1-6, with D perhaps TRBD1 (6 bases). V lost 4 bases and J lost 0, with 8 bases in between. CDR1 and CDR2 (germline): SGHTS, YDEGEE. The CDR3 contains 15 residues. Written as DNA, the CDR3 is TGTGCCAGCAGCCAGGGGAGCTCCTATAATTCACCCCTCCACTTT. Translation: CASSQGSSYNSPLHF.

The chain combines TRBV10-3 with TRBJ2-7, with TRBD1 identical over 10 bases. Unmatched junction bases numbered 16, after V lost 5 bases and J lost 6 bases. Germline CDR1 reads ENHRY; CDR2 reads SYGVKD. The CDR3 runs 17 residues. The CDR3 here is CAISPRGSGTGVREQYF. CDR3 nucleotide sequence: TGTGCCATCAGTCCCAGAGGGAGCGGGACAGGGGTACGCGAGCAGTACTTC.

In its sample, this clone was seen once. The chain couples TRBV28 to TRBJ2-7, with D possibly matching TRBD1 (6 bases). This CDR3 is built from 13 residues. The V gene lost 6 bases and the J gene lost 6 bases, with 15 bases spanning the gap. The V gene's germline CDR1 is MDHEN and CDR2 SYDVKM. The CDR3 bases are TGTGCCAGCAGCCGTGGACAGAGGAGCGAGCAGTACTTC. Protein product: CASSRGQRSEQYF.

The chain employs TRBV5-4 and TRBJ1-2, with 7 bases that match TRBD1. Germline V gene data show CDR1 as SGHNT and CDR2 as YYREEE (reference sequence). V gave up 4 bases and J gave up 8 bases; unmatched junction bases: 8. The CDR3 covers 13 residues. CDR3 residues: CASSNDRVGGYTF. The CDR3 nucleotides read TGTGCCAGCAGCAATGACAGGGTTGGCGGCTACACCTTC.

The chain has TRBV9 and TRBJ2-1, with D maybe TRBD1 (6 bases). In germline, CDR1 is SGDLS, CDR2 YYNGEE. The V gene lost 0 bases and the J gene lost 1 base, with 8 bases spanning the gap. The CDR3 sequence is 15 residues long. CDR3 amino acids: CASSVVGQSYNEQFF. The DNA of the CDR3 is TGTGCCAGCAGCGTAGTGGGACAATCCTACAATGAGCAGTTCTTC.

The CDR3 DNA is TGTGCCAGCAGCTCCCCGGGGGTACGAGGCTACACCTTC. Its translation is CASSSPGVRGYTF. V is TRBV7-9 and J is TRBJ1-2; D is possibly TRBD1 (5 bases). The CDR3 length is 13 residues. Germline V gene sequence: CDR1 SEHNR, CDR2 FQNEAQ (reference sequence). V shed 4 bases and J shed 8 bases, with 14 bases lying between them.

The chain couples TRBV4-1 to TRBJ1-2; perhaps TRBD1 as D (6 bases). V lost 3 bases to trimming and J lost 8 bases, with 25 bases between them. Germline CDR1 is MGHRA and CDR2 is YSYEKL. The CDR3 contains 17 residues. CDR3 protein: CASSQGPGTTQREGYTF. In DNA form, the CDR3 reads TGCGCCAGCAGCCAGGGCCCCGGGACAACACAAAGAGAGGGCTACACCTTC.

The chain has TRBV7-9 and TRBJ1-3; D is undetermined. This CDR3 comprises 19 residues. The ends were cut back, 5 bases at V and 0 bases at J, with 23 bases in the middle. Germline CDR1 is SEHNR and CDR2 is FQNEAQ (reference sequence). The CDR3 region is CASSQRPGLNFISGNTIYF. Written as DNA, the CDR3 is TGTGCCAGCAGCCAAAGGCCTGGACTTAACTTCATCTCTGGAAACACCATATATTTT.

The chain employs TRBV5-1 and TRBJ1-1; D may be TRBD1 (6 bases). Germline-derived CDR1 and CDR2 are SGHRS and YFSETQ. The CDR3 contains 14 residues. V was trimmed by 0 bases and J by 7 bases, leaving 13 bases between them. This CDR3 is CASSLETGRSEAFF. CDR3 nucleotides: TGCGCCAGCAGCTTGGAGACAGGAAGGAGTGAAGCTTTCTTT.

This clone was found once. This chain links TRBV6-2 or TRBV6-3 with TRBJ1-1; D call uncertain. Germline V lookup: CDR1 MNHEY, CDR2 SVGEGT. CDR3 length equals 15 residues. Trimming shortened V by 0 bases and J by 4 bases, and 12 bases separated the two germline ends. The CDR3 DNA reads as TGTGCCAGCAGTTACTCGAGGCGGTTGGGCACTGAAGCTTTCTTT. Residues: CASSYSRRLGTEAFF.

V is TRBV12-3 or TRBV12-4 and J is TRBJ1-1, with 7 bases matching TRBD1. Germline trimming cut 6 bases from V and 11 bases from J; bases unmatched to any gene: 6. The CDR3 is 11 amino acids. The CDR3 nucleotides read TGTGCCAGCAGCCCTGACAGGGAGGCTTTCTTT. Protein: CASSPDREAFF.

The CDR3 coding sequence is TGTGCCAGCAGTTACTCCGGGACAGGGGGCTATGGCTACACCTTC. It yields the protein CASSYSGTGGYGYTF. This chain connects TRBV6-5 to TRBJ1-2; the match to TRBD1 covers 11 bases. Germline trimming cut 0 bases from V and 4 bases from J; bases unmatched to any gene: 1. Germline V gene data show CDR1 as MNHEY and CDR2 as SVGAGI. The CDR3 totals 15 residues.

The sample holds one count of this clone. The chain is built from TRBV4-3 and TRBJ1-5, with D possibly matching TRBD1 (5 bases). Per germline, CDR1 LGHNA and CDR2 YSLEER. The CDR3 loop spans 15 amino acids. Trimming removed 4 bases from V and 0 bases from J, with 10 bases in between. The CDR3 region has the DNA TGCGCCAGCAGCCCCGGACACTATAGCAATCAGCCCCAGCATTTT. It is translated as CASSPGHYSNQPQHF.

This clone was seen a handful of times. The V and J genes are TRBV30 and TRBJ1-1, with TRBD1 as a possible D gene (5 bases). The germline gives CDR1 GTSNPN, CDR2 SVGIG (reference sequence). V was pared by 2 bases and J by 7 bases, with 11 bases between. The CDR3 runs to 12 residues. This CDR3 reads CAWSRKGNEAFF. The CDR3 bases are TGTGCCTGGAGTAGGAAGGGGAATGAAGCTTTCTTT.

The rearrangement joins TRBV6-1 to TRBJ2-2, with D maybe TRBD1 (6 bases). In germline, CDR1 is MNHNS, CDR2 SASEGT. V lost 2 bases, J lost 1 base, and 11 bases lay in between. The CDR3 runs to 16 residues. The CDR3: CASSEYPTGNTGELFF. CDR3 DNA sequence: TGTGCCAGCAGTGAATACCCGACAGGGAACACCGGGGAGCTGTTTTTT.

The chain has TRBV29-1 and TRBJ1-2, with D possibly being TRBD1 (6 bases). CDR3 length: 16 amino acids. Trimming removed 5 bases at V and 2 bases at J, with 21 bases between. Germline V gene data show CDR1 as SQVTM and CDR2 as ANQGSEA. Here the CDR3 reads CSVYRGRGQRNYGYTF. The CDR3 nucleotides are TGCAGCGTTTACCGGGGCAGGGGACAAAGGAACTATGGCTACACCTTC.

V and J are TRBV6-2 or TRBV6-3 and TRBJ2-5; D possibly corresponds to TRBD2 (7 bases). Germline CDR1 MNHEY, CDR2 SVGEGT. The CDR3 has 14 amino acids. V lost 1 base to trimming and J lost 4 bases, with 10 bases between them. The CDR3 DNA reads TGTGCCAGCAGTTACTGGGGGGGGCGAGAGACCCAGTACTTC. Translation: CASSYWGGRETQYF.

The CDR3 DNA reads TGTGCCACCTCCCCGGGCTCTGGAAACACCATATATTTT. Protein product: CATSPGSGNTIYF. The chain joins TRBV19 to TRBJ1-3; D call uncertain. Looked up from germline, CDR1 is LNHDA and CDR2 is SQIVND (reference sequence). The CDR3 spans 13 residues. V gave up 10 bases and J gave up 0 bases, with 10 bases separating them.

V and J are TRBV9 and TRBJ1-6; TRBD1 matches at 7 bases. J gave up 10 bases and V 0 bases, and 10 bases lay outside the gene matches. Germline V gene data show CDR1 as SGDLS and CDR2 as YYNGEE. The CDR3 extends over 16 amino acids. Here the CDR3 DNA reads TGTGCCAGCAGCGTAGGTACAGGGGATTTTAACTCACCCCTCCACTTT. As protein: CASSVGTGDFNSPLHF.

This clone was detected a few times. The CDR3 DNA is TGTGCCAGCAGTTACTCAGGCGGGGATAGTCAGCCCCAGCATTTT. As protein: CASSYSGGDSQPQHF. This rearrangement joins TRBV6-5 to TRBJ1-5, with unresolved D. Trimming took off 0 bases at V and 6 bases at J, with 12 bases between the two ends. Germline V gene lookup returns CDR1 MNHEY and CDR2 SVGAGI. The CDR3 length is 15 residues.

This clone was recorded once. The chain combines TRBV19 with TRBJ1-1; D possibly corresponds to TRBD1 (6 bases). The CDR3 contains 14 residues. Germline CDR1 LNHDA, CDR2 SQIVND (reference sequence). V was clipped by 1 base and J by 7 bases, with 13 bases between them. The CDR3 DNA sequence: TGTGCCAGTAGTATAGGAGGACAGAGAGGTGAAGCTTTCTTT. Amino acid sequence: CASSIGGQRGEAFF.

The chain is built from TRBV28 and TRBJ1-2; no clear D. The length of the CDR3 is 11 residues. V shed 11 bases and J shed 2 bases, with 9 bases lying between them. CDR1 and CDR2 from the germline V gene are MDHEN and SYDVKM. CDR3 coding DNA: TGTGCCTCCGGGGTAAACTATGGCTACACCTTC. Encoded protein: CASGVNYGYTF.

The chain links TRBV7-9 to TRBJ1-5; D unclear. Germline values: CDR1 SEHNR, CDR2 FQNEAQ (reference sequence). This CDR3 comprises 14 residues. The V end lost 1 base, the J end lost 3 bases, and 7 bases lay between the germline ends. In DNA form, the CDR3 reads TGTGCCAGCAGCTTAGGGCAGTTCAATCAGCCCCAGCATTTT. It is translated as CASSLGQFNQPQHF.